A selection of T cell receptor beta chains follows, all from one sample in a study of T cell clones after liver transplantation. The protocol was immunoSEQ multiplex PCR, while the TCRdb copy is restricted to in-frame clones and leaves out a portion. Of some 59,000 clones in the sample, 60% to 75% were seen once. Here the sequenced sample was CD4+ T cells from blood, taken at the 22-month timepoint. The receptors come from a human patient who received a liver transplant. Some T cells may be graft donor cells. Each CDR3 is given with its conserved first and last residue. A D gene is named only where the DNA matches it firmly. Some rows have no size entry. The others give once, few or many, or a class for an expanded clone.

j_gene,d_gene,abundance,v_gene,CDR3aa,CDR3nt
TRBJ1-4,.,.,TRBV7-2,CASSLKVDEKLFF,TGTGCCAGCAGCTTAAAGGTTGACGAAAAACTGTTTTTT
TRBJ2-7,TRBD1,.,TRBV5-5,CASSPGTVSYEQYF,TGTGCCAGCAGCCCCGGGACAGTCTCCTACGAGCAGTACTTC
TRBJ1-5,TRBD1,few,TRBV5-6,CASSTGQGASNQPQHF,TGTGCCAGCAGCACCGGACAGGGGGCCAGCAATCAGCCCCAGCATTTT
TRBJ2-7,.,.,TRBV6-5,CASSDVMGRFYEQYF,TGTGCCAGCAGCGACGTGATGGGCCGCTTCTACGAGCAGTACTTC
TRBJ2-3,.,.,TRBV7-9,CASSLSRSGDTQYF,TGTGCCAGCAGCTTAAGTAGGTCGGGAGATACGCAGTATTTT
TRBJ2-3,TRBD2,few,TRBV9,CASSSGRGGNTDTQYF,TGTGCCAGCAGCTCGGGGAGGGGCGGGAACACAGATACGCAGTATTTT
TRBJ2-2,TRBD1,.,TRBV25-1,CASSAPGTGGLGELFF,TGTGCCAGCTCCGCCCCCGGGACAGGGGGCCTCGGGGAGCTGTTTTTT
TRBJ2-2,.,.,TRBV6-1,CASSESWVPTGELFF,TGTGCCAGCAGTGAATCCTGGGTCCCCACCGGGGAGCTGTTTTTT
TRBJ1-6,TRBD1,.,TRBV7-9,CASSLGGGSSYNSPLHF,TGTGCCAGCAGCTTAGGAGGGGGCAGCTCCTATAATTCACCCCTCCACTTT
TRBJ1-4,TRBD1,.,TRBV7-2,CASSLTGGAREKLFF,TGTGCCAGCAGCCTTACAGGGGGCGCACGTGAAAAACTGTTTTTT
TRBJ2-7,TRBD2,.,TRBV30,CAWSGGGYEQYF,TGTGCCTGGAGTGGGGGGGGGTACGAGCAGTACTTC
TRBJ1-3,.,.,TRBV10-3,CAISSGAGNTIYF,TGTGCCATCAGTTCGGGCGCTGGAAACACCATATATTTT
TRBJ1-4,.,once,TRBV19,CASSDPHGGEKLFF,TGTGCCAGTAGTGACCCCCACGGGGGAGAAAAACTGTTTTTT
TRBJ2-4,.,.,TRBV28,CASSLSFGGKNIQYF,TGTGCCAGCAGTTTAAGCTTTGGCGGGAAAAACATTCAGTACTTC
TRBJ2-3,.,.,TRBV19,CASSIGASNTDTQYF,TGTGCCAGTAGTATAGGAGCGTCAAACACAGATACGCAGTATTTT
TRBJ2-7,.,once,TRBV7-2,CASSLGQEQPLREQYF,TGTGCCAGCAGCTTAGGGCAGGAGCAACCACTACGGGAGCAGTACTTC
TRBJ2-3,TRBD2,few,TRBV7-7,CASSLYGGDTQYF,TGTGCTAGCAGCTTATACGGGGGGGATACGCAGTATTTT
TRBJ2-5,.,.,TRBV7-2,CASSPSSDRETQYF,TGTGCCAGCAGCCCCTCTAGCGATCGGGAGACCCAGTACTTC
TRBJ2-1,.,.,TRBV15,CATSSRTTFNEQFF,TGTGCCACCAGCAGTCGTACTACCTTCAATGAGCAGTTCTTC
TRBJ1-6,TRBD1,.,TRBV4-1,CASSQEDRGYSPLHF,TGCGCCAGCAGCCAAGAGGACAGGGGATATTCACCCCTCCACTTT
TRBJ2-4,.,.,TRBV5-1,CASREGYIQYF,TGCGCCAGCAGGGAAGGTTACATTCAGTACTTC
TRBJ2-7,TRBD1,.,TRBV6-6,CASSYSTGYAYEQYF,TGTGCCAGCAGTTACTCGACAGGGTACGCCTACGAGCAGTACTTC
TRBJ1-2,.,.,TRBV6-5,CASGEAVYGYTF,TGTGCCAGTGGGGAGGCAGTCTATGGCTACACCTTC
TRBJ1-6,.,many,TRBV9,CASSVEGGGDSPLHF,TGTGCCAGCAGCGTAGAGGGGGGAGGAGATTCACCCCTCCACTTT
TRBJ1-5,.,.,TRBV19,CASSAGLNQPQHF,TGTGCCAGTAGTGCGGGGCTGAATCAGCCCCAGCATTTT
TRBJ1-1,TRBD1,.,TRBV5-5,CASSFLGTGANTEAFF,TGTGCCAGCAGCTTTCTAGGGACAGGGGCTAACACTGAAGCTTTCTTT
TRBJ2-7,.,.,TRBV4-1,CASSLRWKEDYEQYF,TGCGCCAGCAGCCTCAGGTGGAAAGAGGACTACGAGCAGTACTTC
TRBJ2-2,.,.,TRBV14,CASSRQAGAPGELFF,TGTGCCAGCAGCCGCCAGGCGGGGGCCCCAGGGGAGCTGTTTTTT
TRBJ1-1,TRBD1,.,TRBV5-1,CASSSESYYQGGTEAFF,TGCGCCAGCAGCTCTGAATCCTATTACCAGGGGGGAACTGAAGCTTTCTTT
TRBJ1-4,.,many,TRBV30,CAWRPPGLKREKLFF,TGTGCCTGGAGACCACCGGGCCTAAAAAGAGAAAAACTGTTTTTT
TRBJ1-6,.,.,TRBV2,CASMAQGLSPLHF,TGTGCCAGCATGGCCCAGGGCTTATCACCCCTCCACTTT
TRBJ1-5,.,.,TRBV30,CAWSVPGNQPQHF,TGTGCCTGGAGTGTACCGGGGAATCAGCCCCAGCATTTT
TRBJ1-1,.,.,TRBV21-1,CASSKRRGRRLATFF,TGTGCCAGCAGCAAAAGGAGGGGGCGGAGATTGGCGACTTTCTTT
TRBJ2-7,.,.,TRBV4-2,CASSQAQGGGPYEQYF,TGTGCCAGCAGCCAAGCCCAGGGGGGGGGCCCCTACGAGCAGTACTTC
TRBJ2-4,.,once,TRBV19,CASSIDRGNLAKNIQYF,TGTGCCAGTAGTATAGATCGGGGTAATCTAGCCAAAAACATTCAGTACTTC
TRBJ1-4,TRBD1,.,TRBV28,CASNTGGRTNEKLFF,TGTGCCAGCAATACAGGGGGAAGGACTAATGAAAAACTGTTTTTT
TRBJ2-1,TRBD1,.,TRBV30,CAWTGTGIFNEQFF,TGTGCCTGGACCGGGACAGGGATTTTTAATGAGCAGTTCTTC
TRBJ1-1,TRBD1,.,TRBV28,CASTRQGDMNTEAFF,TGTGCCAGCACCCGACAGGGCGATATGAACACTGAAGCTTTCTTT
TRBJ2-3,.,.,TRBV20-1,CSAITDTQYF,TGCAGTGCTATTACCGATACGCAGTATTTT
TRBJ1-3,.,.,TRBV4-2,CASSQARGGNTIYF,TGTGCCAGCAGCCAAGCCAGGGGCGGAAACACCATATATTTT
TRBJ1-4,TRBD1,.,TRBV12-5,CASGFLRDSHDRSEKLFF,TGTGCTAGTGGTTTTCTAAGGGACAGCCATGACAGGAGTGAAAAACTGTTTTTT
TRBJ2-2,TRBD1,.,TRBV2,CASSEGTGGTGELFF,TGTGCCAGCAGTGAGGGGACAGGGGGCACCGGGGAGCTGTTTTTT
TRBJ2-2,TRBD1,.,TRBV11-3,CASSGQGDTGELFF,TGTGCCAGCTCGGGACAGGGAGACACCGGGGAGCTGTTTTTT
TRBJ2-4,.,.,TRBV21-1,CASSMRGALAAHQVNIQYF,TGTGCCAGCAGCATGAGGGGGGCCCTCGCCGCCCATCAAGTGAACATTCAGTACTTC
TRBJ1-2,.,.,TRBV4-1,CASSQEHGGYGYTF,TGCGCCAGCAGCCAAGAACATGGAGGCTATGGCTACACCTTC
TRBJ1-5,.,.,TRBV28,CASNPSLNQPQHF,TGTGCCAGCAACCCGAGCCTCAATCAGCCCCAGCATTTT
TRBJ1-2,.,.,TRBV28,CASSLDSYGYTF,TGTGCCAGCAGTTTAGACAGCTATGGCTACACCTTC
TRBJ1-5,.,.,TRBV6-5,CASSLYVSNGDQPQHF,TGTGCCAGCAGTTTGTACGTTTCGAATGGGGATCAGCCCCAGCATTTT
TRBJ1-4,.,.,TRBV28,CASSSFRAGSNEKLFF,TGTGCCAGCAGTTCCTTTCGGGCAGGGTCTAATGAAAAACTGTTTTTT
TRBJ1-2,TRBD1,.,TRBV7-8,CASSHRDRGRRSYGYTF,TGTGCCAGCAGCCACCGGGACAGGGGGCGCCGGAGCTATGGCTACACCTTC